This T cell receptor beta chain was documented in a study of cytomegalovirus exposure and HLA in healthy donors. Study summary: Among over 300 genotyped donors, around 80% fell in the Caucasian-associated ancestry cluster.

Of note for this clone: Its antigen is as yet unknown.

The primer mix had 60 Vbeta and 13 Jbeta primers. This table comes from immunoSEQ multiplex PCR, and its TCRdb copy is limited to in-frame clones, with some not included. The sample holds approximately 70,000 clones, about 80% seen once. With 4 bases clipped from V and 2 bases from J, the junction kept 4 bases outside the gene matches. Germline CDR1 reads LNHNV; CDR2 reads YYDKDF (reference sequence). The length of the CDR3 is 14 residues. General study points: Presence/absence results assume similar sequencing depth per donor, which may not hold.

The sample was PBMCs. The chain uses TRBV15 and TRBJ2-7; 8 bases are shared with TRBD1. This receptor was taken from a man in his forties or fifties in good health and CMV-seronegative. Here the CDR3 reads CATSIGTGTYEQYF. The CDR3, as DNA: TGTGCCACCAGCATCGGGACAGGCACCTACGAGCAGTACTTC.